This T cell receptor beta chain was identified during a study of blood T cell repertoires in COVID-19. Study context: The United States, Italy and Spain supplied acute and convalescent COVID-19 samples.

Profiling relied on immunoSEQ multiplex PCR, and the TCRdb table lists in-frame clones only, not all of them. The sample gives about 96,000 clones, roughly 90% of which show up once; around 4.2% is in the top ten. Followed over time, Seattle patients had been enrolled while infection was active. Trimming cost V 6 bases and J 2 bases; bases outside gene matches: 6. The germline V gene encodes CDR1 LGHDT and CDR2 YNNKEL (reference sequence). The CDR3 is 15 residues long. This receptor was obtained from a human donor with COVID-19, enrolled during active disease. The donor label of this sample is uncertain. The specimen was peripheral blood. The chain is built from TRBV3-1 (or the pseudogene TRBV3-2) and TRBJ2-7; 11 bases agree with TRBD2. The CDR3 is CASRGTSGGTYEQYF. In nucleotides, the CDR3 is TGTGCCAGCAGAGGAACTAGCGGGGGAACCTACGAGCAGTACTTC.